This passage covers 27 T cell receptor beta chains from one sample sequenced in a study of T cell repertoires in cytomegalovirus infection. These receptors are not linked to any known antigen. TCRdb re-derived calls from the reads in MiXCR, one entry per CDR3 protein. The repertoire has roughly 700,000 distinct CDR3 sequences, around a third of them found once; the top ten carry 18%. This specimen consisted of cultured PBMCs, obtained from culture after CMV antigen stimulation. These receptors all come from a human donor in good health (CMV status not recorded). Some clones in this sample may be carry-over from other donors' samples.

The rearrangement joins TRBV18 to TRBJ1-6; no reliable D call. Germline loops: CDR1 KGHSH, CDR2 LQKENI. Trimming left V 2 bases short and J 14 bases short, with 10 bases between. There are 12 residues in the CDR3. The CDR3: CASSPDGFTLHF. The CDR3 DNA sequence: TGTGCCAGCTCACCAGACGGCTTTACCCTCCACTTT.

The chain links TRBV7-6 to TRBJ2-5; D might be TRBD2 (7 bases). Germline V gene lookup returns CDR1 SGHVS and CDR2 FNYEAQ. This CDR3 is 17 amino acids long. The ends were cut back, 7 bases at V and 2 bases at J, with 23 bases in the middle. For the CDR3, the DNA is TGTGCCAGCAACACCGCGGCGGGAGAAGGGGGACAAGAGACCCAGTACTTC. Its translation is CASNTAAGEGGQETQYF.

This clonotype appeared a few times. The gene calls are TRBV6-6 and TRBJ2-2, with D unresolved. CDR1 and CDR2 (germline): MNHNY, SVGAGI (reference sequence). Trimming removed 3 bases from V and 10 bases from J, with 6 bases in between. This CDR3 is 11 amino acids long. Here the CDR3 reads CASSYLEELFF. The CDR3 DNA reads TGTGCCAGCAGTTATCTGGAGGAGCTGTTTTTT.

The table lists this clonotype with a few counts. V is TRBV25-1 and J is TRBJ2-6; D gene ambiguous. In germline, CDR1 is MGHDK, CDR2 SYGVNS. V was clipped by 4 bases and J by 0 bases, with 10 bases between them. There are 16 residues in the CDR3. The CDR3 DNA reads TGTGCCAGCAGTGGTACCCAGTTCTCTGGGGCCAACGTCCTGACTTTC. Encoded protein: CASSGTQFSGANVLTF.

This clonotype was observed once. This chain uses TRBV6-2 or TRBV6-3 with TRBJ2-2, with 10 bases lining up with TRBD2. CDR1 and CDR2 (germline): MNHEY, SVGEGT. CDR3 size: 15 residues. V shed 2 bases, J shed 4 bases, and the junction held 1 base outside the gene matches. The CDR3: CASSYVAGGTGELFF. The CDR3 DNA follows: TGTGCCAGCAGTTACGTAGCGGGAGGCACCGGGGAGCTGTTTTTT.

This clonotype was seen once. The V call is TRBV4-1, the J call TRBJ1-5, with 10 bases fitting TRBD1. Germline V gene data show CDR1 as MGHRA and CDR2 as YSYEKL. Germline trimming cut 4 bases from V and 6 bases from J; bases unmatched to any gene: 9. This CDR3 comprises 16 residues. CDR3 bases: TGCGCCAGCAGCCCAGTAGGACAGGGGGTGGGTCAGCCCCAGCATTTT. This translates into CASSPVGQGVGQPQHF.

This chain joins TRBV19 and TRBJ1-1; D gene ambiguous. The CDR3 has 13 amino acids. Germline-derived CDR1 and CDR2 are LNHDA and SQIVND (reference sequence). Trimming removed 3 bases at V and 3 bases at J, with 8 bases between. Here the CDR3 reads CASSMWGDTEAFF. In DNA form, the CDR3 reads TGTGCCAGTAGTATGTGGGGAGACACTGAAGCTTTCTTT.

The chain's CDR3 is CASSPQTGGTEAFF. The CDR3 bases are TGTGCCAGCAGCCCCCAGACAGGGGGCACTGAAGCTTTCTTT. The rearrangement links TRBV5-4 to TRBJ1-1; 9 nucleotides agree with TRBD1. After removal of 4 bases from V and 4 bases from J, the junction contained 5 bases not matched to a gene. The CDR3 is 14 residues long. Looked up from germline, CDR1 is SGHNT and CDR2 is YYREEE (reference sequence).

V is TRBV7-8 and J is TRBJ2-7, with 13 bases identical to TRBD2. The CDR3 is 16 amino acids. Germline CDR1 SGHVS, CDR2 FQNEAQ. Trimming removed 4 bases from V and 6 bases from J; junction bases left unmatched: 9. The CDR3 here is CASSSDRLAGGGEQYF. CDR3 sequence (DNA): TGTGCCAGCAGCTCAGATCGACTAGCGGGAGGTGGCGAGCAGTACTTC.

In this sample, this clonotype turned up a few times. The CDR3 protein is CASSLVGPKNIQYF. The CDR3 coding sequence is TGTGCCAGCAGCTTGGTAGGACCCAAAAACATTCAGTACTTC. The chain combines TRBV7-8 with TRBJ2-4; D gene ambiguous. V was clipped by 3 bases and J by 2 bases, with 8 bases between them. CDR1 SGHVS and CDR2 FQNEAQ come from the germline V gene. The CDR3 length is 14 residues.

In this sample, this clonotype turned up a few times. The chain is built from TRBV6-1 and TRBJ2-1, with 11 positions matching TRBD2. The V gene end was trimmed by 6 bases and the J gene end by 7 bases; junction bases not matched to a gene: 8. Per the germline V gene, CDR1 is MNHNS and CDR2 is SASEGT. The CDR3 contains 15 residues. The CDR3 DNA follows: TGTGCCAGCAGGATACTAGCGGGAGAAAGTAATGAGCAGTTCTTC. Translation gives CASRILAGESNEQFF.

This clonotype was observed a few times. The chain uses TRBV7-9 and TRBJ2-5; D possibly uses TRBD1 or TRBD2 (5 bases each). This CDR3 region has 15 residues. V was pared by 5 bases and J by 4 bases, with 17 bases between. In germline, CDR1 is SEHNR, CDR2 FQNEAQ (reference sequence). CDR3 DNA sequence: TGTGCCAGCAGCCGGGGACGACTGACCCCAGAGACCCAGTACTTC. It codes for CASSRGRLTPETQYF.

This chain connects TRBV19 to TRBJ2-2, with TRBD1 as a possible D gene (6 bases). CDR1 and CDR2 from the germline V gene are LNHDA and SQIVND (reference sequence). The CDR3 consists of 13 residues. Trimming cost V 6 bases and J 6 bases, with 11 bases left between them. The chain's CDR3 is CASRTQGAGELFF. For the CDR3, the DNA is TGTGCCAGTAGAACACAGGGAGCCGGGGAGCTGTTTTTT.

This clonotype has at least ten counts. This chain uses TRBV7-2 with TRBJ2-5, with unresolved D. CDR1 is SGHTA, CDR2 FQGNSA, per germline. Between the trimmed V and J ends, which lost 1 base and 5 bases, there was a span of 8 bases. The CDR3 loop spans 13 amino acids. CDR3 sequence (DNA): TGTGCCAGCAGCTTAGTGGACGGGGAGACCCAGTACTTC. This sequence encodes CASSLVDGETQYF.

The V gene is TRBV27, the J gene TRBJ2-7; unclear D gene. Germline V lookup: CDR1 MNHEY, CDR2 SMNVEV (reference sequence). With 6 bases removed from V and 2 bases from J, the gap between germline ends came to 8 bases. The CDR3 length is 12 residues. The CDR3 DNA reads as TGTGCCAGCAGGGGAAGCCCCTACGAGCAGTACTTC. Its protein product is CASRGSPYEQYF.

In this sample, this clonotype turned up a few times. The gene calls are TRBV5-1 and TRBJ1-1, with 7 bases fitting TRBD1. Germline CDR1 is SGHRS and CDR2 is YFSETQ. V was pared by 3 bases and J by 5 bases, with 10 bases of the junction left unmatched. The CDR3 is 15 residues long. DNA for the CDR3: TGCGCCAGCAGCTCGGGGACAGCAAGGATGACTGAAGCTTTCTTT. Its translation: CASSSGTARMTEAFF.

The CDR3 reads CASSSGPGTEAFF. DNA of the CDR3: TGTGCCAGCAGTTCGGGTCCCGGGACTGAAGCTTTCTTT. The rearrangement links TRBV12-3 or TRBV12-4 to TRBJ1-1; D is unclear. The CDR3 loop spans 13 amino acids. With 4 bases removed from V and 5 bases from J, the gap between germline ends came to 11 bases.

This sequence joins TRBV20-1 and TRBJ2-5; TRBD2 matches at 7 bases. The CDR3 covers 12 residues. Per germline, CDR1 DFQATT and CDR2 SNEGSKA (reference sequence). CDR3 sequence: CSPWGGRETQYF. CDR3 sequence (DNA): TGCAGCCCTTGGGGAGGGCGTGAGACCCAGTACTTC.

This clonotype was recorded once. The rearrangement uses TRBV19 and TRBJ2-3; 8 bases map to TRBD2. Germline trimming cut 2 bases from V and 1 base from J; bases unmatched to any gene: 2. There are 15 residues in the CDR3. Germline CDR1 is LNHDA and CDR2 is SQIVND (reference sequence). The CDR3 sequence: CASSIPGGGTDTQYF. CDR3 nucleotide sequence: TGTGCCAGTAGTATACCGGGAGGGGGCACAGATACGCAGTATTTT.

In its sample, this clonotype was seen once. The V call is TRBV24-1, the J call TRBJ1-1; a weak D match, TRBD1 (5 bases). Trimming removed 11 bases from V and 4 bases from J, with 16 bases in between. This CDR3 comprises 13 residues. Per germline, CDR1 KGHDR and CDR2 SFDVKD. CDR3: CAIPDTLTTEAFF. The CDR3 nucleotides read TGTGCCATCCCGGACACCTTAACCACTGAAGCTTTCTTT.

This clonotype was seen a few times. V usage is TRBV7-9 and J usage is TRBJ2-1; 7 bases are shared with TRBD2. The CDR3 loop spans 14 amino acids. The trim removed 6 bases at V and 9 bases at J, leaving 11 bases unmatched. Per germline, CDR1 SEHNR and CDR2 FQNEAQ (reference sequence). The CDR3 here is CASRTGTTAPEQFF. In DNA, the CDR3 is TGTGCCAGCAGAACCGGGACTACCGCACCTGAGCAGTTCTTC.

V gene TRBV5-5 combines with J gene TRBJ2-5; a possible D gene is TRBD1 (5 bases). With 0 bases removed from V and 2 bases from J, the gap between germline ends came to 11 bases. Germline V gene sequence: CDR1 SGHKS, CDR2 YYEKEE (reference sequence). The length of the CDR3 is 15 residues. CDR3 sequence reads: CASSLGRQSQETQYF. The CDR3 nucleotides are TGTGCCAGCAGCTTGGGAAGACAGTCGCAAGAGACCCAGTACTTC.

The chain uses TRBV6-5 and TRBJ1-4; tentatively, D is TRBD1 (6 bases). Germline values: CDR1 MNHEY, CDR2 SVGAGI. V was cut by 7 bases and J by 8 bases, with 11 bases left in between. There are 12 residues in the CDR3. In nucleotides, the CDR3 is TGTGCCAGCACCGGAGGGGGAGAAAAACTGTTTTTT. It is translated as CASTGGGEKLFF.

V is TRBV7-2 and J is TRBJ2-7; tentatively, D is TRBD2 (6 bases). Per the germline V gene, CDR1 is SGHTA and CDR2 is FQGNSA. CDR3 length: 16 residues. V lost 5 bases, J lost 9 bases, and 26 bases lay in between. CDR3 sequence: CASSQVQWDSFSGQYF. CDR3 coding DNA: TGTGCCAGCAGCCAGGTGCAGTGGGACTCCTTTAGCGGGCAGTACTTC. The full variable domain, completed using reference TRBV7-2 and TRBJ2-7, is GAGVSQSPSNKVTEKGKDVELRCDPISGHTALYWYRQSLGQGLEFLIYFQGNSAPDKSGLPSDRFSAERTGGSVSTLTIQRTQQEDSAVYLCASSQVQWDSFSGQYFGPGTRLTVT.

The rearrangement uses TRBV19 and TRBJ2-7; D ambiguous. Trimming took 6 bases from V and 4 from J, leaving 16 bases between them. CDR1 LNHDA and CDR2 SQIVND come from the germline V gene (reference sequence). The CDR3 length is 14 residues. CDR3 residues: CASSHMDGEYEQYF. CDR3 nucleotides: TGTGCCAGTAGCCATATGGACGGAGAGTACGAGCAGTACTTC.

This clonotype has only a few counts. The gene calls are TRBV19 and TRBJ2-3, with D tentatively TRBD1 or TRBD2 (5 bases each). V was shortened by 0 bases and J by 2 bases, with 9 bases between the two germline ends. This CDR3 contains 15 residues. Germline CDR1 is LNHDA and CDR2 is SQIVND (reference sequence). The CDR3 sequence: CASSIDSGTTDTQYF. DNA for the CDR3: TGTGCCAGTAGTATAGATTCGGGGACCACAGATACGCAGTATTTT.

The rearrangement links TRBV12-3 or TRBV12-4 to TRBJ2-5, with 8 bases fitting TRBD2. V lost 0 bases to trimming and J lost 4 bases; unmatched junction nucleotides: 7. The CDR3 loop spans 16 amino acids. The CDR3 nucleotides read TGTGCCAGCAGTTTAGCGGTCGGGACTAGAGTAGAGACCCAGTACTTC. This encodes CASSLAVGTRVETQYF.